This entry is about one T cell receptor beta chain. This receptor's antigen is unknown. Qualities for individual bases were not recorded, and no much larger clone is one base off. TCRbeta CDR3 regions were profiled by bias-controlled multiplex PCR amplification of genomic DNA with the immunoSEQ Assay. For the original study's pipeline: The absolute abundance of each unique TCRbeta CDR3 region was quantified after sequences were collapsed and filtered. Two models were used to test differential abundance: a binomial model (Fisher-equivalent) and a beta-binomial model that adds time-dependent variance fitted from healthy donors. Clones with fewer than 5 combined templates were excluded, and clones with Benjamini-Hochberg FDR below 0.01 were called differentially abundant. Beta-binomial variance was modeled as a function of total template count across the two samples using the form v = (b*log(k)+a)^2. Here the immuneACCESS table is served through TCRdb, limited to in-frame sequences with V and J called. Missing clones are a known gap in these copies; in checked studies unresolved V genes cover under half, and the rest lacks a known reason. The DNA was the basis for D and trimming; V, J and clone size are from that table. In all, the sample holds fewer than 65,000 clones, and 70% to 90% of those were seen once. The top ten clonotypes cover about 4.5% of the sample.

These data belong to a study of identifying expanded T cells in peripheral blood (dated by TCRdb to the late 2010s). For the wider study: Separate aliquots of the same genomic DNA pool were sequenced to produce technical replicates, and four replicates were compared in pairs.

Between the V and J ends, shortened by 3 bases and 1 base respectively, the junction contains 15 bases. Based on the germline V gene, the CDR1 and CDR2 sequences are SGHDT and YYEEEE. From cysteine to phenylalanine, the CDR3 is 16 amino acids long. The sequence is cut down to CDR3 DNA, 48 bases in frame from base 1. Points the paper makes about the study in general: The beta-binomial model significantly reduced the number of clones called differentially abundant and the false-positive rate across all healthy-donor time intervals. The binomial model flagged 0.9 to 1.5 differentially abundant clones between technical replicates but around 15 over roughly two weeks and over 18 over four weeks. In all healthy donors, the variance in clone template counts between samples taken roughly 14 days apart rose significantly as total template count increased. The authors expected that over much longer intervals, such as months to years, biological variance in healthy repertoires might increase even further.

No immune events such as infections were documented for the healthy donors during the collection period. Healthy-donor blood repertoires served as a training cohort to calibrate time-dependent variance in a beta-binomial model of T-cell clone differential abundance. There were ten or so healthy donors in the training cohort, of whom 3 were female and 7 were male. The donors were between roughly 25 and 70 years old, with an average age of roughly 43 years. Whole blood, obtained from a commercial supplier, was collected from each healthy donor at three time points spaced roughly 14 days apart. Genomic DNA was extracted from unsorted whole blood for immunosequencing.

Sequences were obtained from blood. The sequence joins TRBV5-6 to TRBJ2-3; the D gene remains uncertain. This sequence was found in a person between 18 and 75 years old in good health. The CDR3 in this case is CASSSLRAAGTDTQYF. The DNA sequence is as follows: TGTGCCAGCAGCTCCCTAAGGGCCGCTGGCACAGATACGCAGTATTTT.